This paragraph covers one T cell receptor beta chain sequence. It lacks a known antigen. Qualities for individual bases were not recorded, and no much larger clone is one base off. These data belong to a study of T-cell memory formation after mild COVID-19 (dated by TCRdb to about 2021). About the study as a whole: TCR sequence clusters from the two donors were found to be largely donor specific. In a couple of donors, T-cell clones that expanded and contracted after mild COVID-19 were tracked by sequencing TCRalpha and TCRbeta repertoires over time. The cohort was made up of two young adult volunteers, one female and one male, who were previously healthy.

PBMCs were isolated by Ficoll-Paque density gradient centrifugation. Points the paper makes about the study in general: SARS-CoV-2 specificity of the second-wave clones peaking on day 37 was not confirmed. Some responding clones were found in pre-infection memory, which suggests that pre-existing cross-reactive memory T cells took part in the SARS-CoV-2 response. Contracting CD4+ clones appeared mostly in the CM and EM memory subsets, whereas CD8+ clones were enriched in EMRA. Only a couple of mild cases were covered by the study, and larger cohorts that include severe cases with pre-infection samples were considered necessary. Balanced CD4/CD8 phenotypes were observed for clones contracting from day 15 to 85, whereas a bias towards CD4+ was observed for a second wave of clones expanding from day 15 to 37.

The sequencer listed for this sample is Illumina NovaSeq 6000. Using 5'RACE with constant-segment primers, TCRalpha and TCRbeta cDNA libraries were constructed, with sample barcodes and unique molecular identifiers added in the process. RNA was extracted from every sample with Trizol reagent. Amplification of the libraries took two PCR steps, and the second step added a second sample barcode plus Illumina TruSeq adapters. Sequencing of libraries was performed on an Illumina NovaSeq with 2 x 150 bp paired-end reads. In the original analysis: Reads were demultiplexed and collapsed into UMI-guided consensus sequences with migec v1.2.7. Using mixcr v2.1.11, the UMI consensuses were aligned to TRA and TRB V and J templates and assembled into clonotypes. A clonotype was counted as expanded or contracted only when both edgeR and NoisET called the clonotype significant, with the noise models trained on biological replicates. For edgeR calls, the cutoffs were a false discovery rate-adjusted p below 0.01 and a log2 fold-change threshold of 1. As an exploratory analysis of dynamics, max-normalized trajectories of the 1000 most abundant clonotypes were examined by PCA with hierarchical clustering. Separately sequenced CD4+ and CD8+ repertoires were used to assign the CD4 or CD8 phenotype of responding clones. The public sequencing data were trimmed at Q25 with fastp and processed into clonotypes with MiXCR by TCRdb, which kept only in-frame beta chains. Every entry covers one CDR3 protein and lists the most common genes and DNA from its rows. It is TCRdb's table, rather than the study itself, that gives the V and J calls and clone size. The sample data list roughly 400,000 distinct CDR3 sequences, and about 20% of these were observed just once. The top ten constitute roughly 21% of the sample.

Reading from cysteine to phenylalanine, the CDR3 counts 12 amino acids. The sequence is cut down to CDR3 DNA, 36 bases in frame from base 1. Per the germline V gene, MNHEY is the CDR1 and SVGEGT is the CDR2. Trimming leaves V shorter by 10 bases and J shorter by 7 bases, with the junction holding 3 bases beyond the gene matches. Sequenced: PBMCs or a T cell subset sorted from them (not recorded which). The sequence derives from a man between 18 and 35 years old who had mild COVID-19 (a few samples of this study predate the infection). The sample titles of this study are shuffled in the database, so cell type and time point are left out; the donor was told from shared clones. The chain is encoded by TRBV6-2 or TRBV6-3 joined to TRBJ2-1; the central 11 bases match TRBD1. The nucleotide sequence reads as follows: TGTGCCACCCGGGACAGGGGGAATGAGCAGTTCTTC. The resulting protein is CATRDRGNEQFF.